The sequence of this T cell receptor (beta chain) was determined in a study of T-cell memory formation after mild COVID-19. Study observations and caveats: A second wave of clones peaked on day 37, and their SARS-CoV-2 specificity went unconfirmed. A second wave expanding day 15 to 37 was CD4+-biased; contracting clones were balanced. Memory cells collected pre-infection included some clones that later responded, suggesting cross-reactive memory joined.

Amplification by 5'RACE using constant-segment primers produced TCR alpha and TCR beta cDNA libraries that carried sample barcodes and UMIs. TCRdb analysed the 5' RACE reads with MiXCR anew, one entry per CDR3 protein. Of 300,000 to 400,000 distinct CDR3 sequences listed, approximately 15% are singletons. There are a few counts of this clonotype. Its specificity is unknown. Input material: PBMCs or a T cell subset sorted from them (not recorded which). The sequence was collected from a man aged 18 to 29 who had mild COVID-19 (a few samples of this study predate the infection). Cell type and time point are not known.

CDR3 nucleotide sequence: TGTGCCATCAGGTCAGCGAACACTGAAGCTTTCTTT. Protein sequence: CAIRSANTEAFF. V gene TRBV10-3 combines with J gene TRBJ1-1, with D unclear. The CDR3 loop spans 12 amino acids. V was clipped by 6 bases and J by 1 base, with 6 bases between them. Germline V gives CDR1 ENHRY, CDR2 SYGVKD.